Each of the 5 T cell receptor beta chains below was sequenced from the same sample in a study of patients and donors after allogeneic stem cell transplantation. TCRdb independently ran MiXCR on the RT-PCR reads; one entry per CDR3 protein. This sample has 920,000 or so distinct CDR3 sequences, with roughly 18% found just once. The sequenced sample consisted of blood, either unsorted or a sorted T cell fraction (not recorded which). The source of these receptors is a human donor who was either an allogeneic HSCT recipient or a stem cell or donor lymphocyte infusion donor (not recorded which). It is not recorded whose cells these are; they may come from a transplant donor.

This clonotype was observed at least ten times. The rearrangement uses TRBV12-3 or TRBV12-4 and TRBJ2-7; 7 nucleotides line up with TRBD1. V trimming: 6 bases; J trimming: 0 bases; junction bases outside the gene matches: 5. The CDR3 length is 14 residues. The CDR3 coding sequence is TGTGCCAGCAGAGGGGACAGCACCTCCTACGAGCAGTACTTC. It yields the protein CASRGDSTSYEQYF.

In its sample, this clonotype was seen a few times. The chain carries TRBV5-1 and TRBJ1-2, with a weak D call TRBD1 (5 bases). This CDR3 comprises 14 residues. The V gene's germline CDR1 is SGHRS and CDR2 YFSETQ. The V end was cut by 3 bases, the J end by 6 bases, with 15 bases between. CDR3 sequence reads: CASSSMGLTDGYTF. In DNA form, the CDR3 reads TGCGCCAGCAGCTCCATGGGACTGACGGATGGCTACACCTTC.

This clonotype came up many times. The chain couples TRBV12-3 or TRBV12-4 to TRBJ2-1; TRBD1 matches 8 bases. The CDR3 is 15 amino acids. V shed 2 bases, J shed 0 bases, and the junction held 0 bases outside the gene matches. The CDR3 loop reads CASSLTGGSYNEQFF. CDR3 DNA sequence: TGTGCCAGCAGTTTAACAGGGGGCTCCTACAATGAGCAGTTCTTC.

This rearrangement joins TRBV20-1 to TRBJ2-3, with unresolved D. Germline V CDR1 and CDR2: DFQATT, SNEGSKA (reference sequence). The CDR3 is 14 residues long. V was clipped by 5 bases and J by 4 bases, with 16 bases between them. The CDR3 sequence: CSAPDPGWADTQYF. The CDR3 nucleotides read TGCAGTGCTCCGGACCCTGGTTGGGCAGATACGCAGTATTTT.

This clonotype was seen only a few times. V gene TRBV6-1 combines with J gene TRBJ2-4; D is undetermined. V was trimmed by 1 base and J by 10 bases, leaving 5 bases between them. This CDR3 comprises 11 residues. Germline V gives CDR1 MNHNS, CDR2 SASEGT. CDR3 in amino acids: CASSEVGIQYF. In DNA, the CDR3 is TGTGCCAGCAGTGAAGTTGGGATTCAGTACTTC.